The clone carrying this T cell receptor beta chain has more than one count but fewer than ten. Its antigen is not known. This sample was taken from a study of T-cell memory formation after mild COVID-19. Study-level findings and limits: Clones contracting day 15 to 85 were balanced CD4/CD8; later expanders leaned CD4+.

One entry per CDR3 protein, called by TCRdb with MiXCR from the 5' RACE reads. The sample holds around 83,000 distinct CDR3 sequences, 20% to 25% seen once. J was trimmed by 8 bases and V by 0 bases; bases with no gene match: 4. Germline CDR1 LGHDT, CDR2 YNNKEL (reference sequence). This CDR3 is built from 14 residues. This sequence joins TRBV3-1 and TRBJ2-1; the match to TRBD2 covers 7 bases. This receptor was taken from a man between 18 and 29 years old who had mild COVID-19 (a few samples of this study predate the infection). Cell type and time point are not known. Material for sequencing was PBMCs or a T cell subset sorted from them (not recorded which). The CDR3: CASSQERGRDEQFF. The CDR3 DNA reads TGTGCCAGCAGCCAAGAGCGGGGGAGGGATGAGCAGTTCTTC.